This T cell receptor beta chain was profiled in a study of sequential checkpoint blockade in melanoma. Study overall: After both sequences, patients received maintenance nivolumab.

The CDR3 contains 12 residues. Germline CDR1 is SNHLY and CDR2 is FYNNEI. V lost 4 bases and J 9 bases, leaving 10 bases between the germline ends. TCRdb's copy holds only in-frame clones and misses some; the assay was immunoSEQ multiplex PCR. There are 15,000 or so clones in the sample; roughly 73% occur only once, and approximately 20% lies in the top ten. Treatment defined: randomized to nivolumab then ipilimumab (arm A) or the reverse (arm B). PBMC sorting kept live CD3+CD8+ cells without CD19 or CD56. Source: CD8+ T cells sorted from blood (inferred from file names), taken from a patient given nivolumab and ipilimumab in sequence. This chain uses TRBV2 with TRBJ2-1, with unresolved D. This TCR was recovered from a human donor with melanoma. The CDR3 nucleotides read TGTGCCAGCAGTGGGGCTATGGGTGAGCAGTTCTTC. Residues: CASSGAMGEQFF.